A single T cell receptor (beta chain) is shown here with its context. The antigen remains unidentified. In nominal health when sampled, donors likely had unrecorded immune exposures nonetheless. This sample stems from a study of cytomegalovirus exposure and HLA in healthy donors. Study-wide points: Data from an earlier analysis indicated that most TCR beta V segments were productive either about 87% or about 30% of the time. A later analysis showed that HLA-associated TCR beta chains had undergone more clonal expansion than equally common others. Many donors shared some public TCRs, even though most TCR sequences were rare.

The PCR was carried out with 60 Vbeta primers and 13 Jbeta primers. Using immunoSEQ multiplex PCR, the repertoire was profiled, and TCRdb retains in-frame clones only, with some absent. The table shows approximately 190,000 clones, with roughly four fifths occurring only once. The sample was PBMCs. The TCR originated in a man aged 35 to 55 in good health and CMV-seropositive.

The CDR3 sequence: CASSLSYPVNTEAFF. The CDR3, as DNA: TGCGCCAGCAGCTTGAGTTACCCAGTGAACACTGAAGCTTTCTTT. The genes are TRBV5-1 and TRBJ1-1; D unclear. The CDR3 has 15 residues. From germline, CDR1 is SGHRS and CDR2 YFSETQ. With 1 base removed from V and 0 bases from J, the gap between germline ends came to 10 bases.